This entry describes one TCR beta chain. The germline V gene has CDR1 SGDLS and CDR2 YYNGEE. CDR3 size: 15 residues. The V gene lost 3 bases and the J gene lost 0 bases, with 12 bases spanning the gap. The entry originates in a study of blood T cell repertoires in COVID-19. Study information: Sites in the United States, Italy and Spain provided acute and convalescent COVID-19 samples. T cells, B-cell-depleted T cells, or PBMCs supplied cDNA or gDNA.

Study processing details: Amplification of reference gene primers provided the estimated nucleated cell counts. Sequenced by immunoSEQ multiplex PCR; TCRdb stores in-frame clones only, minus some. The V and J calls and clone size are taken from that table; D and trimming were inferred from the DNA. The sample has 120,000 or so clones, about 89% seen once. This sequence was found in a woman between 70 and 85 years old with acute or convalescent COVID-19. J is TRBJ1-1 and V is TRBV9; weak D call: TRBD1 (6 bases). The sequenced sample consisted of peripheral blood. Written as DNA, the CDR3 is TGTGCCAGCAGCGGAGCCGGGACACTGAACACTGAAGCTTTCTTT. This sequence encodes CASSGAGTLNTEAFF.